This T cell receptor beta chain was captured by sequencing in a study of blood T cell repertoires in COVID-19. Background on the study: The origin of the acute and convalescent COVID-19 samples was the United States, Italy and Spain.

Sequencing used immunoSEQ multiplex PCR; TCRdb keeps in-frame clones, though not all of them. Among a few hundred thousand clones, 91% were seen once, and the ten largest hold roughly 2.7%. Germline V lookup: CDR1 MNHEY, CDR2 SVGAGI. Trimming removed 11 bases from V and 1 base from J; junction bases left unmatched: 11. This CDR3 region has 15 residues. Patients in Seattle were enrolled during active infection, then followed longitudinally. Sequenced sample: peripheral blood. The J gene is TRBJ2-1, the V gene TRBV6-5, with 7 bases matching TRBD2. This receptor was identified in a young adult with COVID-19, enrolled during active disease. CDR3 sequence reads: CASLGGRASYNEQFF. The CDR3 region has the DNA TGTGCCTCATTGGGGGGGAGGGCGTCCTACAATGAGCAGTTCTTC.